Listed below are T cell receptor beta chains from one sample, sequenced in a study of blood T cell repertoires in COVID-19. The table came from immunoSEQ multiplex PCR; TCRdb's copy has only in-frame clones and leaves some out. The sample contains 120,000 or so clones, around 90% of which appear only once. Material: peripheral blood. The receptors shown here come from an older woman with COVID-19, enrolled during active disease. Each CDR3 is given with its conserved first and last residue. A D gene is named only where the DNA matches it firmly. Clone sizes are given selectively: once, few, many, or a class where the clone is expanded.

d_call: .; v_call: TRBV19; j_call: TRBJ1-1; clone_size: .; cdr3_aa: CASSTQGFNTEAFF; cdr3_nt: TGTGCCAGTAGTACTCAGGGTTTCAACACTGAAGCTTTCTTT
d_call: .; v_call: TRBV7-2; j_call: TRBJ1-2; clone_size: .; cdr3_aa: CASSLARENYGYTF; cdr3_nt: TGTGCCAGCAGCTTAGCCCGCGAAAACTATGGCTACACCTTC
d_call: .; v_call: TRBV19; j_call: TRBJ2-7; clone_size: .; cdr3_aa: CASGRGGEQYF; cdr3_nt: TGTGCCAGTGGGAGGGGGGGCGAGCAGTACTTC
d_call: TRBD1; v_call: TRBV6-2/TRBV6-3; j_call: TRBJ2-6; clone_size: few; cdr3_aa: CASSYSGTGSTGANVLTF; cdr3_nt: TGTGCCAGCAGTTACTCGGGGACAGGGTCTACTGGGGCCAACGTCCTGACTTTC
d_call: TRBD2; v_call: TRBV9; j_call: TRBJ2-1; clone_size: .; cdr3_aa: CASSVLTSPVVF; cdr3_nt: TGTGCCAGCAGCGTATTGACTAGCCCGGTGGTCTTC
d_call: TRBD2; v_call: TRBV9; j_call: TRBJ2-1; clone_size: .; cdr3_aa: CASSISGTSHNEQFF; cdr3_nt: TGTGCCAGCAGCATATCCGGGACTAGCCACAATGAGCAGTTCTTC
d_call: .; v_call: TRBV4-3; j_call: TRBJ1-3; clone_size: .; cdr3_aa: CASSQVGGRDAISGNTIYF; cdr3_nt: TGCGCCAGCAGCCAAGTGGGGGGGCGGGACGCAATATCTGGAAACACCATATATTTT
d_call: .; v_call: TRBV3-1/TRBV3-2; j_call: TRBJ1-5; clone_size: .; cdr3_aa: CASSQGLREPQHF; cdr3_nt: TGTGCCAGCAGCCAAGGGCTGAGGGAGCCCCAGCATTTT
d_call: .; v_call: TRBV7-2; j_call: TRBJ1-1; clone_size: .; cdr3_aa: CASSFHMISEAFF; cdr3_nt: TGTGCCAGCAGCTTCCACATGATATCTGAAGCTTTCTTT
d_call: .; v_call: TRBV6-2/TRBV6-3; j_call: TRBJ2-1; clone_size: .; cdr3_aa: CASSYSRLRLNEQFF; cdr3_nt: TGTGCCAGCAGTTACTCTAGGTTGAGGCTCAATGAGCAGTTCTTC
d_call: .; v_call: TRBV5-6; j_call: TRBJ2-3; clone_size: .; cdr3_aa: CASSSGVSSTDTQYF; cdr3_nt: TGTGCCAGCAGCTCGGGAGTCTCTAGCACAGATACGCAGTATTTT
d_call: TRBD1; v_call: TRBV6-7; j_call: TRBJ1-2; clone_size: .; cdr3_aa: CASSSGTGGAYGYTF; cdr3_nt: TGTGCCAGCAGTTCTGGGACAGGGGGTGCCTATGGCTACACCTTC
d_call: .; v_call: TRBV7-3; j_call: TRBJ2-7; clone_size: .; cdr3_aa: CASSPGTGGEQYF; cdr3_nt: TGTGCCAGCAGCCCCGGGACCGGGGGCGAGCAGTACTTC
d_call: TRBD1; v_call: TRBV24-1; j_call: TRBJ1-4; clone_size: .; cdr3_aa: CATSEPRRGGRKDATNEKLFF; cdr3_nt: TGTGCCACCAGTGAGCCCCGACGAGGGGGCCGTAAAGACGCAACTAATGAAAAACTGTTTTTT
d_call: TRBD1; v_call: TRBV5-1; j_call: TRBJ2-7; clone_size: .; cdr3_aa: CASSATGTGVYEQYF; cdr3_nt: TGCGCCAGCAGCGCGACCGGGACAGGGGTCTACGAGCAGTACTTC
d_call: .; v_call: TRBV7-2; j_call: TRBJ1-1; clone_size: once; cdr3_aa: CASSSMGADTEAFF; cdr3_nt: TGTGCCAGCAGCTCGATGGGGGCGGACACTGAAGCTTTCTTT
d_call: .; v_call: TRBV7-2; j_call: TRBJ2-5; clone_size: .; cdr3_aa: CASDRGPNEETQYF; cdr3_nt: TGTGCCAGCGATAGAGGGCCGAATGAGGAGACCCAGTACTTC
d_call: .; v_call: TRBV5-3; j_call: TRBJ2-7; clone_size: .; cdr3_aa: CARSRQRSRKLPYEQYF; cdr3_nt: TGTGCCAGAAGCCGCCAGCGGTCCAGAAAGCTACCCTACGAGCAGTACTTC
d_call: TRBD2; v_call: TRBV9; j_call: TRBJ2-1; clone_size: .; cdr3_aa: CASSVSSGGATEQFF; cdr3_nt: TGTGCCAGCAGCGTCTCTAGCGGGGGGGCGACTGAGCAGTTCTTC
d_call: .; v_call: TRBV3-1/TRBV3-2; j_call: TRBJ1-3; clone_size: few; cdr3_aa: CASSQGAGSSGNTIYF; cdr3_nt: TGTGCCAGCAGCCAAGGAGCAGGAAGCTCTGGAAACACCATATATTTT
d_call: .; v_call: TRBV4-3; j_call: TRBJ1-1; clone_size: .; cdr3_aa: CASSRGGPNTEAFF; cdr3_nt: TGCGCCAGCAGCCGGGGGGGACCGAACACTGAAGCTTTCTTT
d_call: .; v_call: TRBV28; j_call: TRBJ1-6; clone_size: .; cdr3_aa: CASRQGGSPLHF; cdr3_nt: TGTGCCAGCAGACAGGGTGGTTCACCCCTCCACTTT
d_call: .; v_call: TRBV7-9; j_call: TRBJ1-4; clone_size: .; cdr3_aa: CASSLTSEKLFF; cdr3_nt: TGTGCCAGCAGCCTTACAAGTGAAAAACTGTTTTTT
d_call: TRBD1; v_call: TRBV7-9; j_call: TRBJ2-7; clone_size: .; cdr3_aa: CASSRQGSSYEQYF; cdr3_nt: TGTGCCAGCAGCCGACAGGGGAGCTCCTACGAGCAGTACTTC
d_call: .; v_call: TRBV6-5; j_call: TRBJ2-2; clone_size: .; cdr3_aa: CASSYRETLNTGELFF; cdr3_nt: TGTGCCAGCAGTTACCGGGAGACTCTTAACACCGGGGAGCTGTTTTTT
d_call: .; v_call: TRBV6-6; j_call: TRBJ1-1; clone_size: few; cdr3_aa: CASRSIIQGTEAFF; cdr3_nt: TGTGCCAGCAGATCGATTATACAGGGCACTGAAGCTTTCTTT
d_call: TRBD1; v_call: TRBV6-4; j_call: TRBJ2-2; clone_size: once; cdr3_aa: CASSPLGQDTGELFF; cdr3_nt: TGTGCCAGCAGCCCCCTCGGACAGGACACCGGGGAGCTGTTTTTT
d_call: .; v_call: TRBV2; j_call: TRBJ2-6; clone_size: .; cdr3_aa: CASESPGANVLTF; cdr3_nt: TGTGCCAGCGAGTCTCCTGGGGCCAACGTCCTGACTTTC
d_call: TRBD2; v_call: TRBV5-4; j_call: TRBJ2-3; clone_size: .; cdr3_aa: CASSLGGLAGVTDTQYF; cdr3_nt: TGTGCCAGCAGCTTGGGGGGACTAGCGGGGGTCACAGATACGCAGTATTTT
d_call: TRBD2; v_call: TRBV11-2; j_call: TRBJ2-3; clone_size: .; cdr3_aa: CASSSRRSGGSTDTQYF; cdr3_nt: TGTGCCAGCAGCTCCCGTAGGAGCGGGGGGAGCACAGATACGCAGTATTTT
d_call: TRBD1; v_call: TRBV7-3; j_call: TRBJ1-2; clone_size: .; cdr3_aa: CASSLHGTGVPGGYTF; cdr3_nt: TGTGCCAGCAGCTTACACGGGACAGGGGTTCCGGGTGGCTACACCTTC
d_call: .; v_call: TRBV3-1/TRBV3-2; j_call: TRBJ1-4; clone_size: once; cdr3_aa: CASSQEFGRRNEKLFF; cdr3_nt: TGTGCCAGCAGCCAAGAGTTCGGTCGGAGGAATGAAAAACTGTTTTTT
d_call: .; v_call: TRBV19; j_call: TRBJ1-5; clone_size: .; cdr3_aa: CASSRRVASDQPQHF; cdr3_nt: TGTGCCAGTAGTCGCAGGGTCGCTTCCGATCAGCCCCAGCATTTT
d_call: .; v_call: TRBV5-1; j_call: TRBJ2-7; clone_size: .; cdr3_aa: CASSLAGELYEQYF; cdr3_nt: TGCGCCAGCAGCTTGGCCGGTGAGCTCTACGAGCAGTACTTC
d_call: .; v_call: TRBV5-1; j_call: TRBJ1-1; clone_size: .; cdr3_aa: CASSSEHRNTEAFF; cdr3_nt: TGCGCCAGCAGCTCTGAGCACCGTAACACTGAAGCTTTCTTT
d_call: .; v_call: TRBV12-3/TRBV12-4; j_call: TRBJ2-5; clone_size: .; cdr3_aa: CASSWGVGETQYF; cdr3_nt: TGTGCCAGCAGTTGGGGGGTGGGTGAGACCCAGTACTTC
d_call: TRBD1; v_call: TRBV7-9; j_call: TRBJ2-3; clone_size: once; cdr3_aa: CASSFYGTGMADTQYF; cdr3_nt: TGTGCCAGCAGCTTTTACGGGACAGGGATGGCAGATACGCAGTATTTT
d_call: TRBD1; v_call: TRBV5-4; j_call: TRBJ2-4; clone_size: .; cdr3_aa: CASSLRQGVAKNIQYF; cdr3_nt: TGTGCCAGCAGCTTAAGACAGGGAGTAGCCAAAAACATTCAGTACTTC
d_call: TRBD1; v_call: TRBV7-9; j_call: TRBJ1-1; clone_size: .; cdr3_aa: CASSFPTGGLTEAFF; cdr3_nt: TGTGCCAGCAGCTTTCCGACAGGGGGGCTGACTGAAGCTTTCTTT
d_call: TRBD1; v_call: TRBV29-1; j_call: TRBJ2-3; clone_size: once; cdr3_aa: CSVRQGPSTDTQYF; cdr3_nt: TGCAGCGTACGACAGGGGCCGAGCACAGATACGCAGTATTTT
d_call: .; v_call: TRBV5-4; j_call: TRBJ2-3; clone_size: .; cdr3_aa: CASSWERGTDTQYF; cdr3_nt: TGTGCCAGCAGCTGGGAGCGGGGCACAGATACGCAGTATTTT
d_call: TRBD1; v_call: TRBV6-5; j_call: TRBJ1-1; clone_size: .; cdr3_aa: CASSTWDRYFPEAFF; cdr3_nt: TGTGCCAGCAGTACCTGGGACAGATATTTTCCTGAAGCTTTCTTT
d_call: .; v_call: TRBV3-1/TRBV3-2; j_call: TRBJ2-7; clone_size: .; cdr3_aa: CASSQGRQHYEQYF; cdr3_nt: TGTGCCAGCAGCCAAGGCCGCCAACACTACGAGCAGTACTTC
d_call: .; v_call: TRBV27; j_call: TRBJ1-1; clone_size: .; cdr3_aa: CASRSGMNTEAFF; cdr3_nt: TGTGCCAGCAGGTCAGGGATGAACACTGAAGCTTTCTTT
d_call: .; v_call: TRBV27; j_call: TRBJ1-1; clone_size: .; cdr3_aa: CASSLSRVNTEAFF; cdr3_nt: TGTGCCAGCAGTTTATCGAGGGTAAACACTGAAGCTTTCTTT
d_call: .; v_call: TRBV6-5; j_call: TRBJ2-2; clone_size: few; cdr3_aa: CASSYSGASAGELFF; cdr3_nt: TGTGCCAGCAGTTACTCGGGCGCCTCCGCCGGGGAGCTGTTTTTT
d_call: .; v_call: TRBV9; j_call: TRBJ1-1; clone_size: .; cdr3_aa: CASSVRTENTEAFF; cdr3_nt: TGTGCCAGCAGCGTTAGGACAGAGAACACTGAAGCTTTCTTT
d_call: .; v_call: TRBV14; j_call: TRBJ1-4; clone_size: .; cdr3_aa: CASSQGAASNEKLFF; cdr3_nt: TGTGCCAGCAGCCAAGGGGCAGCCTCTAATGAAAAACTGTTTTTT